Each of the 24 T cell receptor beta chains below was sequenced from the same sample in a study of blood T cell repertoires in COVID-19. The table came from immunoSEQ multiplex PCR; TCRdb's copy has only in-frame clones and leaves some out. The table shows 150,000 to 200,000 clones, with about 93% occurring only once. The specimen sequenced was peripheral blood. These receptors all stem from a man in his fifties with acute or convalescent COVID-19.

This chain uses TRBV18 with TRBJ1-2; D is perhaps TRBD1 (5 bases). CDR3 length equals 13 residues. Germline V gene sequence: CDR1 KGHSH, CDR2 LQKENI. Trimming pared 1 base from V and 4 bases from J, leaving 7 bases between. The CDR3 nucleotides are TGTGCCAGCTCACCACAGGGGATCTATGGCTACACCTTC. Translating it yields CASSPQGIYGYTF.

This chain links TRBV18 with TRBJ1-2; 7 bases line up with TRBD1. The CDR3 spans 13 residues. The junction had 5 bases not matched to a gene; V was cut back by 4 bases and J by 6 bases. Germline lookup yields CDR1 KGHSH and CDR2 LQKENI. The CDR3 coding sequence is TGTGCCAGCTCACTGACAGGGACCCATGGCTACACCTTC. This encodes CASSLTGTHGYTF.

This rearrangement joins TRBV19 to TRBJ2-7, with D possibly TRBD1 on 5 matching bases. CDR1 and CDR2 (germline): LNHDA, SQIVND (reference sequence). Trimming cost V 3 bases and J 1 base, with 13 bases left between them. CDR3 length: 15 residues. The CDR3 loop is CASSIMGQTSYEQYF. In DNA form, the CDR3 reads TGTGCCAGTAGTATCATGGGGCAGACATCCTACGAGCAGTACTTC.

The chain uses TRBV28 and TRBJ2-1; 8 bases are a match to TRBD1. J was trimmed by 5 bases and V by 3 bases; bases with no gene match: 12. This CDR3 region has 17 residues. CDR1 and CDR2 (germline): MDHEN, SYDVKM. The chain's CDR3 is CASSFSASGTGNNEQFF. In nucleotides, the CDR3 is TGTGCCAGCAGTTTCTCAGCTTCCGGGACAGGTAACAATGAGCAGTTCTTC.

DNA of the CDR3: TGTGCCAGCAGCCCGCGGGGTCGAGGAGATACGCAGTATTTT. Protein sequence: CASSPRGRGDTQYF. The V gene is TRBV7-3, the J gene TRBJ2-3, with D tentatively TRBD2 (6 bases). Germline CDR1 is SGHTA and CDR2 is FQGTGA. With 5 bases removed from V and 5 bases from J, the gap between germline ends came to 14 bases. The CDR3 extends over 14 amino acids.

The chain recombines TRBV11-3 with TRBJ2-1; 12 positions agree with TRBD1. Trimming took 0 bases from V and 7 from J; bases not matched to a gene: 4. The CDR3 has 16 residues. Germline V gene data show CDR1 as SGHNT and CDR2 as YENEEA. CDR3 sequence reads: CASSLDGTGGYNEQFF. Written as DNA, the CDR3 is TGTGCCAGCAGCTTAGATGGGACAGGGGGCTATAATGAGCAGTTCTTC.

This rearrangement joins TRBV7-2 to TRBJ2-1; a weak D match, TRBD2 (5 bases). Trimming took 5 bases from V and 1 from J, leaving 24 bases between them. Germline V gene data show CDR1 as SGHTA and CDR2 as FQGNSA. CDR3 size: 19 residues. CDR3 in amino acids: CASSLPPGMLWDSYNEQFF. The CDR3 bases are TGTGCCAGCAGCCTACCCCCCGGGATGTTGTGGGATTCCTACAATGAGCAGTTCTTC.

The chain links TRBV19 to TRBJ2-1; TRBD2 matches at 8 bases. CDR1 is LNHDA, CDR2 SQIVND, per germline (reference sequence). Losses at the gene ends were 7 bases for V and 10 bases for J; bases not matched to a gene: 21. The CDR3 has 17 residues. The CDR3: CASKFRVEAGAPREQFF. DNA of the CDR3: TGTGCCAGTAAGTTCCGCGTGGAAGCGGGAGCCCCGAGGGAGCAGTTCTTC.

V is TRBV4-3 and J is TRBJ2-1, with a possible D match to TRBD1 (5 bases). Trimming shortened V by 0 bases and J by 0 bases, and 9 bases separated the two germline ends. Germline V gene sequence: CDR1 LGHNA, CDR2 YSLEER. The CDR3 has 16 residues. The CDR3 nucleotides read TGCGCCAGCAGCCAAGAGAGCAGGGTCTCCTACAATGAGCAGTTCTTC. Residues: CASSQESRVSYNEQFF.

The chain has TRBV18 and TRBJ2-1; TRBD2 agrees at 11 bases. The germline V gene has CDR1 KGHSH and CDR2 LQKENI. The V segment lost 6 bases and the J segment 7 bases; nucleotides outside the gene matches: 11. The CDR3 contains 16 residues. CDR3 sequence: CASSSLAGGPGNEQFF. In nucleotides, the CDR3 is TGTGCCAGCTCGTCCTTAGCGGGAGGGCCGGGAAATGAGCAGTTCTTC.

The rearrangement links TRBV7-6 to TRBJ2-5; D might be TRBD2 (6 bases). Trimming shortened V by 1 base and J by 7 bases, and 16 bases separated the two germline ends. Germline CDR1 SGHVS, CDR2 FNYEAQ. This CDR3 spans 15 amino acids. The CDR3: CASSLGSGAGGTQYF. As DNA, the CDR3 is TGTGCCAGCAGCTTAGGATCGGGAGCCGGGGGGACCCAGTACTTC.

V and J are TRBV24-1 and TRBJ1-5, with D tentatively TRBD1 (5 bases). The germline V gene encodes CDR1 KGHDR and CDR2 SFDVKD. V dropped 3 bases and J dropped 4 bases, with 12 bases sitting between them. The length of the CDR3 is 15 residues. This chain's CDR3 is CATSDRGVLNQPQHF. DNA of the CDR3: TGTGCCACCAGTGATCGGGGGGTGCTTAATCAGCCCCAGCATTTT.

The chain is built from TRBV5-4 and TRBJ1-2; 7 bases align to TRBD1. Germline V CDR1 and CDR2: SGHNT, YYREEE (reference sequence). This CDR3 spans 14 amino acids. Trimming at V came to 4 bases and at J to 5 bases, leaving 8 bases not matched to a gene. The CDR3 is CASSPRQGGYGYTF. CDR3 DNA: TGTGCCAGCAGCCCAAGACAGGGCGGGTATGGCTACACCTTC.

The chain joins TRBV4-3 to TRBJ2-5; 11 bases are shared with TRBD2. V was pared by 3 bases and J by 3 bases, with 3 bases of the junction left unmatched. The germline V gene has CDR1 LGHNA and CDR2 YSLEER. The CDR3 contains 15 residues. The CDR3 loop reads CASSHQLAGEETQYF. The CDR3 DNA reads TGCGCCAGCAGCCACCAACTAGCGGGGGAAGAGACCCAGTACTTC.

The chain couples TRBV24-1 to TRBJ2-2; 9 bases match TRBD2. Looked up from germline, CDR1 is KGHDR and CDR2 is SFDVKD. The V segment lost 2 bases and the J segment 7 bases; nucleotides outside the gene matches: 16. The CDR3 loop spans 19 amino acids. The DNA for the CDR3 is TGTGCCACCAGTGATTCCCGGTGGCGGGAGGGCCAACGAGGCGGGGAGCTGTTTTTT. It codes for CATSDSRWREGQRGGELFF.

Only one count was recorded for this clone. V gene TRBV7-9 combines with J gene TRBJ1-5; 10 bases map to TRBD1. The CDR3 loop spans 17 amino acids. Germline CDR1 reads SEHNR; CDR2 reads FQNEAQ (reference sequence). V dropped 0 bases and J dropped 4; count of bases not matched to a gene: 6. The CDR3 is CASSLAGTGATNQPQHF. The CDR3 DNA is TGTGCCAGCAGCTTAGCTGGGACAGGGGCGACAAATCAGCCCCAGCATTTT.

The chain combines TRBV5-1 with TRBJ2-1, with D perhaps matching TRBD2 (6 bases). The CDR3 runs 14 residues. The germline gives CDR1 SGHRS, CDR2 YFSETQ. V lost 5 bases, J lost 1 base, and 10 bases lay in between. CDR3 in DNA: TGCGCCAGCAGACAGACTAGTTCCTACAATGAGCAGTTCTTC. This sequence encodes CASRQTSSYNEQFF.

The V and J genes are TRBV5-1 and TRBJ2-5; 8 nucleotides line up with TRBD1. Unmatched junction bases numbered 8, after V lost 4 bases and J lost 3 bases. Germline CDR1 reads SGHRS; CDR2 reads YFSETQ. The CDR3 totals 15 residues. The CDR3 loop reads CASSRDRGVKETQYF. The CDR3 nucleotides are TGCGCCAGCAGCCGCGACAGGGGCGTCAAAGAGACCCAGTACTTC.

The CDR3 bases are TGTGCCAGCAGCCCCCGGGACAATGGAAACACCATATATTTT. The encoded protein is CASSPRDNGNTIYF. The gene calls are TRBV5-6 and TRBJ1-3, with a weak D call TRBD1 (6 bases). Germline assignment: CDR1 SGHDT and CDR2 YYEEEE. This CDR3 has 14 amino acids. V dropped 4 bases and J dropped 3 bases, with 11 bases sitting between them.

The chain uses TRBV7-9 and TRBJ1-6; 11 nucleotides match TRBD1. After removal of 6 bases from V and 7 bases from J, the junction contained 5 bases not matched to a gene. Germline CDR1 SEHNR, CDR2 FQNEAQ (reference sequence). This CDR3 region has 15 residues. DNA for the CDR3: TGTGCCAGCAGTGGGGGGACAGGGGGAAATTCACCCCTCCACTTT. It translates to CASSGGTGGNSPLHF.

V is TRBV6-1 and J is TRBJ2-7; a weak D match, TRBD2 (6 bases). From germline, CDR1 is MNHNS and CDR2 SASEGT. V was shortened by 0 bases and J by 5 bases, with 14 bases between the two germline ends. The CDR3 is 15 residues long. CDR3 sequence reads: CASSEATGERNEQYV. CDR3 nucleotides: TGTGCCAGCAGTGAAGCTACGGGGGAAAGGAACGAGCAGTACGTC.

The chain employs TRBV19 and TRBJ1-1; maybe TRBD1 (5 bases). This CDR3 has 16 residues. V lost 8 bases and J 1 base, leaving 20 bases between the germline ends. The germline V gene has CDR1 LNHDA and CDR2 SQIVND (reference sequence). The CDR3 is CASHSSGAGGNTEAFF. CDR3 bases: TGTGCCAGTCATTCGTCTGGGGCAGGTGGGAACACTGAAGCTTTCTTT.

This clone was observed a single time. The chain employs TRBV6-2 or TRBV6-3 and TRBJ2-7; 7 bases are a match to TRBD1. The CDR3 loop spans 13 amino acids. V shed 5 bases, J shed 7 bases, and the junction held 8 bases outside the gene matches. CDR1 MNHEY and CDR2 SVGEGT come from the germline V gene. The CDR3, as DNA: TGTGCCAGCAGTACCCGGGACAGTAAAGAGCAGTACGTC. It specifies CASSTRDSKEQYV.

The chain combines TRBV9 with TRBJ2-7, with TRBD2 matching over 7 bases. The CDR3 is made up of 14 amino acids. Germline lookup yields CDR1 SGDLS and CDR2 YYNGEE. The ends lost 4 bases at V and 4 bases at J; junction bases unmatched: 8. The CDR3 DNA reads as TGTGCCAGCAGCAGCAGCGGGATCGGTTACGAGCAGTACTTC. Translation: CASSSSGIGYEQYF. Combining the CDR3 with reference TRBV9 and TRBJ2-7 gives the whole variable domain DSGVTQTPKHLITATGQRVTLRCSPRSGDLSVYWYQQSLDQGLQFLIQYYNGEERAKGNILERFSAQQFPDLHSELNLSSLELGDSALYFCASSSSGIGYEQYFGPGTRLTVT.